This T cell receptor (beta chain) was observed in a study of blood T cell repertoires in COVID-19. Across the whole study: Spain, Italy and the United States supplied samples that represented acute and convalescent COVID-19.

Participants, about 18 to 100 years old, spanned about 26 US areas. CDR3 size: 13 residues. Per the germline V gene, CDR1 is LNHDA and CDR2 is SQIVND (reference sequence). V lost 3 bases and J 6 bases, leaving 9 bases between the germline ends. Study processing details: Counts of nucleated cells, estimated from reference gene primer amplification, were obtained. Sequencing was performed with immunoSEQ multiplex PCR; in TCRdb, only in-frame clones are kept and a portion is missing. That table is the source of V, J and clone size, and D and trimming were worked out from the DNA. Found here are a few hundred thousand clones, 70% to 90% of them singletons; the top ten hold 1.5% to 2%.

The material sequenced was PBMCs or T cells enriched from blood (not recorded which). This receptor was obtained from a woman in her 40s who had recovered from COVID-19. The V gene is TRBV19, the J gene TRBJ1-5; D gene unclear. CDR3 sequence: CASSMKLVQPQHF. The CDR3 coding sequence is TGTGCCAGTAGTATGAAATTAGTTCAGCCCCAGCATTTT.